The 26 T cell receptor beta chains reported below all come from one sample, sequenced in a study of Tregs in tolerant kidney transplant recipients. The nonmyeloablative bone marrow transplants came from related graft donors, with transient mixed chimerism. Measured with immunoSEQ multiplex PCR; TCRdb has only the in-frame clones, and not every one. The sample yields about 23,000 clones, of which the top ten take up 4.1%. The sample in question was CD4+ T cells from blood (PBMCs), obtained 6 months after the transplant. The receptors shown here come from a human patient who received a combined kidney and bone marrow transplant. Among the T cells, some may be from the graft donor.

A word on this clone: Sequencing ends 3 residues short of the CDR3 end; the germline J gene provides the rest. The chain carries TRBV19 and TRBJ2-7, with 7 positions matching TRBD2. The J segment lost 4 bases and the V segment lost 7 bases, leaving 16 bases of the junction unmatched. Germline V CDR1 and CDR2: LNHDA, SQIVND (reference sequence). The CDR3 is 16 residues long. The sequenced CDR3 bases are TGTGCCAGTACCCGGCCCAGGGAGGGGATGGGATACGAG. Its translation: CASTRPREGMGYE. In full, the CDR3 is CASTRPREGMGYEQYF.

Partial CDR3 DNA: TGCGCCAGCAGTCAGGGTGGTGGTGGC. Its translation is CASSQGGGG. Given in full, the CDR3 is CASSQGGGGYTF. The chain couples TRBV10-1 to TRBJ1-2, with a tentative D call TRBD1 (5 bases). The read ends 3 residues early relative to the CDR3; the germline J gene fills the gap. Germline CDR1 and CDR2: WNHNN and SYGVQD (reference sequence). V was cut by 5 bases and J by 7 bases, with 11 bases left in between. The CDR3 is 12 amino acids.

A word on this clone: The read terminates 3 residues before the CDR3 end, so the remaining end is supplied by the germline J gene. Distinct nucleotide sequences in the sample also encode this CDR3. The V call is TRBV18, the J call TRBJ2-1; 10 positions match TRBD2. Losses at the gene ends were 3 bases for V and 9 bases for J; bases not matched to a gene: 29. Germline V gene data show CDR1 as KGHSH and CDR2 as LQKENI. The CDR3 extends over 22 amino acids. The CDR3 protein is CASSPPRQGPSQREGRVIEQFF. The sequenced CDR3 bases are TGTGCCAGCTCACCCCCCCGACAGGGGCCATCTCAGCGGGAGGGTCGGGTCATTGAG.

Turning to this clone: The CDR3 extends 3 residues past the end of the read, so its final part is completed from the germline J gene. This chain joins TRBV7-9 and TRBJ2-7; 12 bases agree with TRBD2. Trimming took 5 bases from V and 5 from J; bases not matched to a gene: 7. CDR1 is SEHNR, CDR2 FQNEAQ, per germline (reference sequence). The CDR3 is 15 residues long. Partial CDR3 DNA: TGTGCCAGCAGCCTATTGACTAGCGGGAGAGACGAG. This codes for CASSLLTSGRDE. The complete CDR3 protein is CASSLLTSGRDEQYF.

Notes on this clone: The read comes to an end 3 residues before the CDR3 does, leaving the germline J gene to fill in the end. This chain links TRBV7-2 with TRBJ1-2; maybe TRBD1 (5 bases). Between the trimmed V and J ends, which lost 7 bases and 4 bases, there was a span of 13 bases. The germline gives CDR1 SGHTA, CDR2 FQGNSA. The CDR3 loop spans 13 amino acids. CDR3 loop: CASTPGRGYGYTF. Partial CDR3 DNA: TGTGCCAGCACCCCCGGGAGGGGCTATGGC. The full variable domain, completed using reference TRBV7-2 and TRBJ1-2, is GAGVSQSPSNKVTEKGKDVELRCDPISGHTALYWYRQSLGQGLEFLIYFQGNSAPDKSGLPSDRFSAERTGGSVSTLTIQRTQQEDSAVYLCASTPGRGYGYTFGSGTRLTVV.

Remarks on this clone: The observed sequence ends 3 residues before the CDR3 terminus, with the missing tail filled in from the germline J gene. The chain employs TRBV18 and TRBJ2-4, with 16 bases identical to TRBD2. This CDR3 has 17 residues. Trimming took 3 bases from V and 3 from J; bases not matched to a gene: 2. Germline V gene data show CDR1 as KGHSH and CDR2 as LQKENI. CDR3 DNA (partial): TGTGCCAGCTCACCGGGACTAGCGGGGGGGATCAAAAACATT. Translating it yields CASSPGLAGGIKNI. The entire CDR3 is CASSPGLAGGIKNIQYF.

A remark on this clone: The sequence runs out 3 residues before the end of the CDR3; the remainder is reconstructed from the germline J gene. The chain carries TRBV2 and TRBJ1-6; D uncertain. Germline loops: CDR1 SNHLY, CDR2 FYNNEI. Trimming pared 3 bases from V and 2 bases from J, leaving 11 bases between. This CDR3 has 16 amino acids. The sequenced part of the CDR3 DNA is TGTGCCAGCAGTGATGAGCAAAACGCCTATAATTCACCC. Its protein product is CASSDEQNAYNSP. The entire CDR3 protein reads CASSDEQNAYNSPLHF.

As to this clone: The read is 3 residues too short to cover the CDR3 end, so that end is filled in from the germline J gene. The V gene is TRBV20-1, the J gene TRBJ2-7, with D possibly matching TRBD2 (5 bases). Germline V lookup: CDR1 DFQATT, CDR2 SNEGSKA (reference sequence). The length of the CDR3 is 14 residues. Between the trimmed V and J ends, which lost 1 base and 4 bases, there was a span of 14 bases. CDR3 amino acids: CSARVSGTIYEQYF. The sequenced part of the CDR3 DNA is TGCAGTGCTAGAGTAAGCGGAACTATTTACGAG.

As to this clone: The read terminates 3 residues ahead of where the CDR3 ends, so the germline J gene completes it. The J gene is TRBJ1-2, the V gene TRBV20-1, with 7 positions matching TRBD1. Germline CDR1 reads DFQATT; CDR2 reads SNEGSKA (reference sequence). The CDR3 is made up of 14 amino acids. V shed 2 bases, J shed 2 bases, and the junction held 5 bases outside the gene matches. The covered CDR3 bases are TGCAGTGCTAGAAGTGAACAGGGGAACTATGGC. It codes for CSARSEQGNYG. The complete CDR3 reads CSARSEQGNYGYTF.

On this clone itself: The CDR3 end is not reached by the read, which stops 3 residues before it; the germline J gene fills it in. The chain recombines TRBV6-1 with TRBJ2-3; 10 nucleotides line up with TRBD1. Germline V gene data show CDR1 as MNHNS and CDR2 as SASEGT. Germline trimming cut 4 bases from V and 4 bases from J; bases unmatched to any gene: 5. The CDR3 extends over 15 amino acids. The CDR3 bases that were read are TGTGCCAGCAGTGTGGGACAGGGGTACTCAGATACG. Translating gives CASSVGQGYSDT. The full CDR3 protein is CASSVGQGYSDTQYF.

On this clone: The CDR3 extends 3 residues past the end of the read, so its final part is completed from the germline J gene. This sample also contains other DNA sequences that code for the same CDR3. This chain links TRBV6-2 or TRBV6-3 with TRBJ2-1; TRBD2 matches 9 bases. V lost 6 bases, J lost 7 bases, and 16 bases stayed unmatched. Per germline, CDR1 MNHEY and CDR2 SVGEGT. The CDR3 contains 17 residues. The DNA read from the CDR3 is TGTGCCAGCAGACAAATAGCGGGAGCCCTTAACTATAATGAG. It specifies CASRQIAGALNYNE. The full-length CDR3 reads as CASRQIAGALNYNEQFF.

Comments on this clone: The DNA ends 3 residues before the CDR3 does, and the rest of the CDR3 is filled in from the germline J gene. The chain joins TRBV10-3 to TRBJ1-1; 7 bases match TRBD1. Germline V gene data show CDR1 as ENHRY and CDR2 as SYGVKD. J lost 0 bases, V lost 10 bases, and 5 bases had no gene match. This CDR3 has 13 residues. The CDR3 loop reads CATEGQMNTEAFF. CDR3 DNA (partial): TGTGCCACCGAGGGACAGATGAACACTGAA.

Concerning this clone: The read halts 3 residues ahead of the CDR3 end, with the missing end drawn from the germline J gene. The rearrangement links TRBV5-1 to TRBJ1-4, with 8 positions matching TRBD1. In germline, CDR1 is SGHRS, CDR2 YFSETQ. This CDR3 has 14 amino acids. With 7 bases clipped from V and 7 bases from J, the junction kept 9 bases outside the gene matches. CDR3 DNA (partial): TGCGCCAGCGGAACAGGGGGTCTTACTGAAAAA. Its translation: CASGTGGLTEK. The whole CDR3 sequence reads CASGTGGLTEKLFF.

Turning to this clone: The read halts 3 residues ahead of the CDR3 end, with the missing end drawn from the germline J gene. This rearrangement joins TRBV2 to TRBJ2-5; TRBD2 aligns across 10 bases. The V gene's germline CDR1 is SNHLY and CDR2 FYNNEI. The CDR3 has 14 residues. V trimming: 8 bases; J trimming: 0 bases; junction bases outside the gene matches: 3. This CDR3 reads CASVAGGYQETQYF. The sequenced part of the CDR3 DNA is TGTGCCAGCGTAGCGGGGGGCTACCAAGAGACC.

A word on this clone: From the germline J gene comes the end of the CDR3, since the read stops 3 residues before it. The rearrangement links TRBV18 to TRBJ1-2; D perhaps matches TRBD1 (5 bases). CDR3 length: 15 amino acids. The V end lost 1 base, the J end lost 3 bases, and 12 bases lay between the germline ends. CDR1 is KGHSH and CDR2 is LQKENI in the germline V gene. The CDR3 sequence is CASSPQGLSDYGYTF. CDR3 DNA, as far as it was read: TGTGCCAGCTCACCACAGGGACTTTCGGACTATGGC.

A word on this clone: The CDR3 end falls 3 residues outside the read, so it is completed with the germline J gene. The rearrangement joins TRBV5-1 to TRBJ1-5, with D tentatively TRBD1 (5 bases). Trimming removed 3 bases at V and 4 bases at J, with 11 bases between. Germline CDR1 SGHRS, CDR2 YFSETQ. This CDR3 has 14 amino acids. The CDR3 loop reads CASSWGDGNQPQHF. CDR3 DNA (partial): TGCGCCAGCAGCTGGGGGGACGGGAATCAGCCC. The whole variable domain, filled in from reference TRBV5-1 and TRBJ1-5, reads KAGVTQTPRYLIKTRGQQVTLSCSPISGHRSVSWYQQTPGQGLQFLFEYFSETQRNKGNFPGRFSGRQFSNSRSEMNVSTLELGDSALYLCASSWGDGNQPQHFGDGTRLSIL.

Note on this clone: From the germline J gene comes the end of the CDR3, since the read stops 3 residues before it. The chain joins TRBV7-9 to TRBJ1-4, with D maybe TRBD1 (6 bases). The germline V gene has CDR1 SEHNR and CDR2 FQNEAQ (reference sequence). The CDR3 runs to 14 residues. The V and J ends lost 1 base and 8 bases respectively, with 11 bases between them. The CDR3 reads CASSLEQGSEKLFF. CDR3 DNA, as far as it was read: TGTGCCAGCAGCTTAGAACAGGGAAGCGAAAAA.

As concerns this clone: From the germline J gene comes the end of the CDR3, since the read stops 3 residues before it. The rearrangement uses TRBV29-1 and TRBJ1-2, with 8 nucleotides matching TRBD1. The CDR3 contains 13 residues. CDR1 and CDR2 (germline): SQVTM, ANQGSEA. The trim removed 5 bases at V and 6 bases at J, leaving 8 bases unmatched. The CDR3 here is CSVSLGQGNGYTF. The sequenced part of the CDR3 DNA is TGCAGCGTTTCCCTTGGACAGGGCAATGGC. Full variable domain (missing parts from reference TRBV29-1 and TRBJ1-2): SAVISQKPSRDICQRGTSLTIQCQVDSQVTMMFWYRQQPGQSLTLIATANQGSEATYESGFVIDKFPISRPNLTFSTLTVSNMSPEDSSIYLCSVSLGQGNGYTFGSGTRLTVV.

On this clone: Read data end 3 residues before the CDR3 end; the end is taken from the germline J gene. V gene TRBV7-9 combines with J gene TRBJ2-5; 7 nucleotides align to TRBD1. The CDR3 sequence is 14 residues long. The junction had 6 bases not matched to a gene; V was cut back by 4 bases and J by 4 bases. Germline CDR1 SEHNR, CDR2 FQNEAQ (reference sequence). CDR3 bases read: TGTGCCAGCAGCTCACGGACAGGTCTAGAGACC. Its protein product is CASSSRTGLET. In full, the CDR3 reads CASSSRTGLETQYF.

In regard to this clone: The DNA ends 3 residues before the CDR3 does, and the rest of the CDR3 is filled in from the germline J gene. The chain carries TRBV12-3 or TRBV12-4 and TRBJ1-3; D ambiguous. The germline V and J ends were trimmed by 5 bases and 1 base, with 3 bases remaining between them. The CDR3 spans 12 residues. CDR3: CASSPSGNTIYF. Partial CDR3 DNA: TGTGCCAGCAGTCCATCTGGAAACACC.

Points on this clone: The sequenced fragment ends 3 residues before the CDR3 boundary, so the rest is inferred from the germline J gene. The rearrangement joins TRBV23-1 to TRBJ1-1; 9 bases align to TRBD1. TRBV23-1 is marked as an open reading frame, function uncertain. The CDR3 has 13 amino acids. The sequenced CDR3 bases are TGCGCCAGCAGTCATACAGGGGGCGAGGGA. Encoded protein: CASSHTGGEG. The CDR3 in full is CASSHTGGEGAFF.

Regarding this clone: The CDR3 extends 3 residues past the end of the read, so its final part is completed from the germline J gene. V gene TRBV5-6 combines with J gene TRBJ1-3; D might be TRBD1 (5 bases). The germline CDR1 and CDR2 sequences are SGHDT and YYEEEE. This CDR3 spans 13 amino acids. The CDR3 sequence: CASSSGVVGAIYF. The CDR3 bases that were read are TGTGCCAGCAGCTCGGGGGTGGTGGGCGCC.

Details on this clone: The read halts 3 residues ahead of the CDR3 end, with the missing end drawn from the germline J gene. The V and J genes are TRBV6-2 or TRBV6-3 and TRBJ2-5; D is perhaps TRBD1 (5 bases). The CDR3 consists of 13 residues. CDR1 is MNHEY, CDR2 SVGEGT, per germline. Trimming pared 11 bases from V and 1 base from J, leaving 14 bases between. The CDR3 bases that were read are TGTGCCGGGCACAGGACCCTCCAAGAGACC. Translated: CAGHRTLQET. The complete CDR3 sequence is CAGHRTLQETQYF.

A word on this clone: Read sequence stops 3 residues before the CDR3 end, and the germline J gene provides the missing end. This chain uses TRBV13 with TRBJ2-7; the D gene is possibly TRBD2 (6 bases). The CDR3 runs to 15 residues. In germline, CDR1 is PRHDT, CDR2 FYEKMQ (reference sequence). Between the trimmed V and J ends, which lost 6 bases and 0 bases, there was a span of 15 bases. The part of the CDR3 DNA that was read is TGTGCCAGCAGTGTCGGGACTGGGAACTCCTACGAG. It yields the protein CASSVGTGNSYE. The whole CDR3 sequence is CASSVGTGNSYEQYF.

Comment on this clone: The read stops 3 residues short of the end of the CDR3; the missing end is completed from the germline J gene. The gene calls are TRBV5-1 and TRBJ1-4; TRBD1 matches at 8 bases. CDR1 and CDR2 (germline): SGHRS, YFSETQ. The CDR3 runs 14 residues. The V gene end was trimmed by 4 bases and the J gene end by 2 bases; junction bases not matched to a gene: 1. CDR3 bases read: TGCGCCAGCAGCCGACAGGGGACTAATGAAAAA. Residues: CASSRQGTNEK. The complete CDR3 protein is CASSRQGTNEKLFF.

Regarding this clone: The CDR3 end lies 3 residues beyond the end of the read and is filled in from the germline J gene. The chain recombines TRBV20-1 with TRBJ2-7; 10 bases align to TRBD1. Germline CDR1 reads DFQATT; CDR2 reads SNEGSKA (reference sequence). V lost 5 bases, J lost 3 bases, and 13 bases stayed unmatched. There are 16 residues in the CDR3. CDR3 in amino acids: CSAQSRDRGADYEQYF. The covered CDR3 bases are TGCAGTGCTCAGTCCCGGGACAGGGGTGCGGACTACGAG.